This T cell receptor delta chain was profiled in a study of γδ T cells in repeated Plasmodium falciparum infection (dated by TCRdb to the early 2020s). Regarding the research as a whole: The natural-infection arm enrolled Malian children exposed to intense seasonal malaria transmission, compared against age and gender matched Australian children. Malian gammadelta TCR repertoires were analysed cross-sectionally in periods with no transmission and longitudinally across episodes of acute febrile malaria. Using both natural infection in Mali and controlled human malaria infection, the study looked at the way repeated Plasmodium falciparum infection shapes the human gammadelta T cell repertoire. Samples were collected from controlled-infection subjects at baseline, immediately before selected infections, and 21 days after each infection. Four controlled human malaria infections were administered to several malaria-naive U.S. adults over roughly 610 days by bites from P. falciparum NF54-infected Anopheles stephensi mosquitoes. Here is what the overall study found, with its caveats: Compared with the repertoires of Australian children, the Vdelta2-negative gammadelta TCR repertoires of Malian children appeared more clonally expanded, less diverse and less shared. Analysis of inter-individual variability in gammadelta T cell responses was limited by the small size of the controlled-infection cohort. Across time and infection, the Vgamma9/Vdelta2+ TCR repertoires showed a highly stable polyclonal makeup, with many TCRgamma sequences overlapping between individuals. Repeated controlled infections appeared to drive waves of new clonotype selection in Vdelta2-negative, largely Vdelta1+, gammadelta TCR repertoires. The Malian cohort was drawn from a small rural village made up mostly of one ethnic group, which limits generalizability.

The germline V gene encodes CDR1 TSWWSYY and CDR2 QGS. The CDR3, cysteine through phenylalanine, is 27 amino acids long. Only CDR3 DNA is held: 81 bases, read in frame from base 1. Vgamma9/Vdelta2+ and Vdelta2-negative gammadelta T cell populations were flow-sorted from peripheral blood mononuclear cells for bulk TCR repertoire analysis. Regarding this clone: The antigen it binds to is not known. The germline gene is not matched at one end of the junction; a read error may be the cause.

Libraries were prepared through multiplex PCR. TCRdb names Illumina MiSeq as the instrument used. Both TCR gamma (TRG) and TCR delta (TRD) chains were sequenced from each sorted gammadelta T cell sample. The study's own analysis went as follows. The repertoire analyses drew on clonotype tree plots, the accumulated frequency of the top 20 clonotypes, and diversity index (DI) and D75 metrics. Clones were re-identified by TCRdb from the public reads with CATT, and rows with the same DNA were merged. The V and J calls reflect TCRdb's pipeline rather than the authors' work. For this sample there are about 48,000 delta-chain clones; roughly 1.6% appear just once. Roughly 9.2% of the sample belongs to the ten largest clones.

The sequence came from a pool of human donors (malaria-infected and uninfected, not separated). Sequencing was carried out using gamma-delta T cells from blood. Recombination linked TRDV1 to TRDJ1; 7 nucleotides in the junction match TRDD3. The CDR3 reads CALGELDAAAWNLNEFTGAEGTDKLTF. Here is the DNA: TGTGCTCTTGGGGAACTAGATGCCGCCGCTTGGAACCTCAACGAATTTACTGGGGCCGAGGGTACCGATAAACTCACCTTT.